Each of the 8 T cell receptor delta chains below was sequenced from the same sample in a study of fetal and pediatric gammadelta thymocytes. TCRdb called clones from the reads again using CATT. The sample lists about 1,500 delta-chain clones; 12% to 15% were seen once. The sequenced material came from Vgamma9Vdelta2 gamma-delta T cells from the thymus. Subset indicated: sorted CD3+gammadeltaTCR+Vgamma9+Vdelta2+ thymocytes. All receptors derive from a child who underwent cardiac surgery and was recorded as healthy.

This clone is judged medium-sized (0.01 to 0.1%). The V and J genes are TRDV2 and TRDJ1; TRDD3 is a possible D gene (6 bases). V dropped 2 bases and J dropped 9 bases, with 9 bases sitting between them. CDR1 GEAIGNYY and CDR2 EKD come from the germline V gene. The CDR3 consists of 11 residues. CDR3 coding DNA: TGTGCCTGTGACAGGTTGGGGGAACTCATCTTT. It codes for CACDRLGELIF.

By share of the sample, this clone is medium-sized. The rearrangement links TRDV2 to TRDJ3; a possible D gene is TRDD3 (6 bases). Germline assignment: CDR1 GEAIGNYY and CDR2 EKD. Trimming pared 1 base from V and 0 bases from J, leaving 12 bases between. The CDR3 loop spans 18 amino acids. The CDR3 DNA sequence: TGTGCCTGTGACACATCCGGGGATTGCTCCTGGGACACCCGACAGATGTTTTTC. It encodes CACDTSGDCSWDTRQMFF.

Relative to its sample, this clone is medium-sized (0.01 to 0.1%). V is TRDV2 and J is TRDJ3; 7 bases fit TRDD3. The germline V gene has CDR1 GEAIGNYY and CDR2 EKD. The CDR3 extends over 18 amino acids. With V trimmed by 1 base and J by 0 bases, 5 bases remained unmatched. CDR3 bases: TGTGCCTGTGACACGAGGATACGCTTCTCCTGGGACACCCGACAGATGTTTTTC. It is translated as CACDTRIRFSWDTRQMFF.

By proportion, this clone is large. The V call is TRDV2, the J call TRDJ1, with 12 positions matching TRDD3. This CDR3 is 21 amino acids long. In germline, CDR1 is GEAIGNYY, CDR2 EKD. The trim removed 4 bases at V and 3 bases at J, leaving 23 bases unmatched. CDR3 region: CACDSRTGGYMMRSASDKLIF. The DNA of the CDR3 is TGTGCCTGTGATTCCCGTACTGGGGGATACATGATGCGTAGCGCGTCCGATAAACTCATCTTT.

This clone is large within its sample. The gene calls are TRDV2 and TRDJ1; the D gene is possibly TRDD3 (6 bases). The ends were cut back, 0 bases at V and 5 bases at J, with 15 bases in the middle. Germline V gene sequence: CDR1 GEAIGNYY, CDR2 EKD. The CDR3 spans 15 residues. CDR3 in amino acids: CACDTGGIKHDKLIF. The CDR3 DNA sequence: TGTGCCTGTGACACCGGAGGGATAAAGCATGATAAACTCATCTTT.

As concerns this clone: This likely traces to a read error, being one base from a far larger clone. The rearrangement uses TRDV2 and TRDJ1, with D hard to call. As TCRdb names no J gene, one was assigned here on the basis of a DNA match to germline. CDR3 length: 15 amino acids. Trimming shortened V by 1 base and J by 0 bases, and 11 bases separated the two germline ends. CDR1 and CDR2 (germline): GEAIGNYY, EKD. The CDR3 sequence is CACDTLLRDTDKLIF. CDR3 sequence (DNA): TGTGCCTGTGACACTTTACTGAGAGACACCGATAAACTCATCTTT.

In its sample, this clone is medium-sized (0.01 to 0.1%). The gene calls are TRDV2 and TRDJ2; 9 positions match TRDD3. V lost 3 bases, J lost 4 bases, and 5 bases stayed unmatched. The CDR3 consists of 15 residues. CDR1 is GEAIGNYY, CDR2 EKD, per germline. CDR3 coding DNA: TGTGCCTGTGACTCCATACTGGGGGAGACAGCACAACTCTTCTTT. This gives the protein CACDSILGETAQLFF.

This clone is deemed medium-sized. This chain links TRDV2 with TRDJ1; D is perhaps TRDD3 (5 bases). Germline CDR1 GEAIGNYY, CDR2 EKD. V lost 0 bases and J lost 0, with 16 bases in between. The CDR3 is 17 amino acids. CDR3 sequence reads: CACDTGCGANYTDKLIF. The CDR3 DNA sequence: TGTGCCTGTGACACCGGGTGTGGGGCAAATTACACCGATAAACTCATCTTT.